This TCR beta chain came from a study of cytotoxic CD8 clonotypes in ibrutinib-treated CLL. Sequenced by immunoSEQ multiplex PCR; TCRdb stores in-frame clones only, minus some. The sample contains 270,000 or so clones, roughly three quarters of which appear only once. The sequencing here drew on PBMCs, taken at disease progression, from a patient treated with ibrutinib. The clonotype originates from a human donor with chronic lymphocytic leukemia.

The CDR3 DNA reads as TGTGCCAGCAGTAAAGACTGGGGTACGCAGTATTTT. It encodes CASSKDWGTQYF. V gene TRBV6-1 combines with J gene TRBJ2-3; D call uncertain. Trimming removed 5 bases from V and 8 bases from J, with 11 bases in between. This CDR3 comprises 12 residues. CDR1 and CDR2 from the germline V gene are MNHNS and SASEGT.